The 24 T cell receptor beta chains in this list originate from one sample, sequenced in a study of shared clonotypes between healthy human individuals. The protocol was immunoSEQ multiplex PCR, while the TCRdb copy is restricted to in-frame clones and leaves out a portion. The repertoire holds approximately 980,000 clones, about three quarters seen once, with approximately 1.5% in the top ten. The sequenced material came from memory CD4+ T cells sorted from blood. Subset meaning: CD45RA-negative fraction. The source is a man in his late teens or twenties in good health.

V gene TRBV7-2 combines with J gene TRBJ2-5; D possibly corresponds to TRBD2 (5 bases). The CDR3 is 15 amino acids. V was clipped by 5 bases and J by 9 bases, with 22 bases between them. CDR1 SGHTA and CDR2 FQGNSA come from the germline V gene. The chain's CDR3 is CASSPEGLVFRAQYF. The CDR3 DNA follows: TGTGCCAGCAGCCCCGAGGGATTGGTTTTTAGGGCCCAGTACTTC.

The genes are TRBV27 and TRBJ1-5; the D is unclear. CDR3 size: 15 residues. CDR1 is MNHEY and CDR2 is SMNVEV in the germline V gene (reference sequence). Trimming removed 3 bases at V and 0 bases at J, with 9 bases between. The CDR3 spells CASSLSSDSNQPQHF. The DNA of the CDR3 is TGTGCCAGCAGTTTGTCCAGCGATAGCAATCAGCCCCAGCATTTT.

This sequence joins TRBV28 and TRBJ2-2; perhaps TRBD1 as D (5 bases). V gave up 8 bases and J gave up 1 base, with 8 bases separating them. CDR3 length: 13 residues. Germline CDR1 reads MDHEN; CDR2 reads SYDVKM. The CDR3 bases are TGTGCCAGCGATAGGGGGAACACCGGGGAGCTGTTTTTT. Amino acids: CASDRGNTGELFF.

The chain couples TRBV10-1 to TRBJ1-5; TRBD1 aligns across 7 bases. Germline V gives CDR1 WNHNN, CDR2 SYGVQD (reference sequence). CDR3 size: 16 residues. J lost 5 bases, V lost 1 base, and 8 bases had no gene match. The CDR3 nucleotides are TGCGCCAGCAGTGAGTTAATTAGGACAGGCCATCAGCCCCAGCATTTT. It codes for CASSELIRTGHQPQHF.

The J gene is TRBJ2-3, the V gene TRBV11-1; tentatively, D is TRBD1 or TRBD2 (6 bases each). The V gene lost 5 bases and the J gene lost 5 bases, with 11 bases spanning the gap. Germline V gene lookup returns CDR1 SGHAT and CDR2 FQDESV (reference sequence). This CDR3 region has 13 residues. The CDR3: CASSRGHEDTQYF. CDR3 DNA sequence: TGTGCCAGCAGCCGGGGGCACGAAGATACGCAGTATTTT.

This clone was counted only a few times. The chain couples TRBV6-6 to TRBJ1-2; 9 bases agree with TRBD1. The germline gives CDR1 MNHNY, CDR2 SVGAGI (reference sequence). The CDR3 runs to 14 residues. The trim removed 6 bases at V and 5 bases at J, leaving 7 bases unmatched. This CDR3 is CASRSDRGRYGYTF. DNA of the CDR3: TGTGCCAGCAGGTCTGACAGGGGGAGGTATGGCTACACCTTC.

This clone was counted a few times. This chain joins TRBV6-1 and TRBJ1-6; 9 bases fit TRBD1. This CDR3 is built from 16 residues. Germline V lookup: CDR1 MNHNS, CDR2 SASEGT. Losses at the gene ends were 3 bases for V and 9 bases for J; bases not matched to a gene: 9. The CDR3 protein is CASSDRDRVESSPLHF. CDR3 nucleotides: TGTGCCAGCAGTGACAGGGACAGGGTGGAGAGTTCACCCCTCCACTTT.

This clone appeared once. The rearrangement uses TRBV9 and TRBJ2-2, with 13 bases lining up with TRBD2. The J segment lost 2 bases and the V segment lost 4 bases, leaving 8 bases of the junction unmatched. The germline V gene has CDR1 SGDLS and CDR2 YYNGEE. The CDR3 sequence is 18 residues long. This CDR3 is CASSPRTSGGLNTGELFF. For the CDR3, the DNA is TGTGCCAGCAGCCCCCGGACTAGCGGGGGCCTAAACACCGGGGAGCTGTTTTTT.

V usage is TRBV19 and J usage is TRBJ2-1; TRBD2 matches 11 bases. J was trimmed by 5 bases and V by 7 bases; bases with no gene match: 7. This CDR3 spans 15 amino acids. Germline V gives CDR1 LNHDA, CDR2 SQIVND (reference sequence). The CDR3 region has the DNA TGTGCCAGTACCATGGGACTAGCGGAGAACAATGAGCAGTTCTTC. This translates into CASTMGLAENNEQFF.

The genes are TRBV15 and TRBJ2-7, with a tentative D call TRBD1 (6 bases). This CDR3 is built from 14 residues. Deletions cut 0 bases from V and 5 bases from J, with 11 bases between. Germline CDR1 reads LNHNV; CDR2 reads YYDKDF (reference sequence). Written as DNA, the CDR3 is TGTGCCACCAGCAGAGATATTTCAGGGGACGAGCAGTACTTC. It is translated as CATSRDISGDEQYF.

The CDR3 region is CASSQDKARTGNQPQHF. For the CDR3, the DNA is TGCGCCAGCAGCCAAGATAAAGCTCGGACAGGCAATCAGCCCCAGCATTTT. The V and J genes are TRBV4-1 and TRBJ1-5, with D possibly being TRBD1 (6 bases). V was shortened by 0 bases and J by 2 bases, with 14 bases between the two germline ends. Germline-derived CDR1 and CDR2 are MGHRA and YSYEKL. The CDR3 loop spans 17 amino acids.

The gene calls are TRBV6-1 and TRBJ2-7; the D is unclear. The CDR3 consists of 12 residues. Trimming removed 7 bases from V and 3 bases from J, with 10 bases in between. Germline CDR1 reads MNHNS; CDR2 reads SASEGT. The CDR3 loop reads CASTLWGYEQYF. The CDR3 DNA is TGTGCCAGCACCCTCTGGGGCTACGAGCAGTACTTC.

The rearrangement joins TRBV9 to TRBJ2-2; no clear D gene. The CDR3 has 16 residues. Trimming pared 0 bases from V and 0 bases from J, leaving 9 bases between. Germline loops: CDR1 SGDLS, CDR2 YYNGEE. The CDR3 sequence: CASSVDAETNTGELFF. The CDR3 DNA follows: TGTGCCAGCAGCGTAGACGCGGAAACGAACACCGGGGAGCTGTTTTTT.

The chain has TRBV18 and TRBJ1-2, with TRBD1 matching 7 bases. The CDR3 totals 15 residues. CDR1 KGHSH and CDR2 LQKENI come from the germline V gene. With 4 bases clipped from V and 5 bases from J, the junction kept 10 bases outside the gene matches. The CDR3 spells CASSLSTGEPYGYTF. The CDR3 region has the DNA TGTGCCAGCTCACTCTCTACAGGGGAGCCTTATGGCTACACCTTC. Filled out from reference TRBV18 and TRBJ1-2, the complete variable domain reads NAGVMQNPRHLVRRRGQEARLRCSPMKGHSHVYWYRQLPEEGLKFMVYLQKENIIDESGMPKERFSAEFPKEGPSILRIQQVVRGDSAAYFCASSLSTGEPYGYTFGSGTRLTVV.

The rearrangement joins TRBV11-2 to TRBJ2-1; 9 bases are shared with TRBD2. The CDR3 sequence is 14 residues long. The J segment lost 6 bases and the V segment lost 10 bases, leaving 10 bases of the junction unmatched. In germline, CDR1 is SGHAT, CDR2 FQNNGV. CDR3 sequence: CATTSAGGPNEQFF. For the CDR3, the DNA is TGTGCCACCACCAGCGCGGGAGGGCCCAATGAGCAGTTCTTC. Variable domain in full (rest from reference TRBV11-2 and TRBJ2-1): EAGVAQSPRYKIIEKRQSVAFWCNPISGHATLYWYQQILGQGPKLLIQFQNNGVVDDSQLPKDRFSAERLKGVDSTLKIQPAKLEDSAVYLCATTSAGGPNEQFFGPGTRLTVL.

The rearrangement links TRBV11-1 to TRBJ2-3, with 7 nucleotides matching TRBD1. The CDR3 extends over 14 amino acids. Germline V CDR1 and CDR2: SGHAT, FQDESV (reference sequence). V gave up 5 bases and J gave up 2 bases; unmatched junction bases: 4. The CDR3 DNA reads TGTGCCAGCAGCCGAGGGACAGACACAGATACGCAGTATTTT. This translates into CASSRGTDTDTQYF.

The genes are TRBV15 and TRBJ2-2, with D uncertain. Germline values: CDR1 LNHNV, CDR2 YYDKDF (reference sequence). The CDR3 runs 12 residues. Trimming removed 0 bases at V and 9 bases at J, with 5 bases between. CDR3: CATSRDSRELFF. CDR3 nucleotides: TGTGCCACCAGCAGAGATAGTAGGGAGCTGTTTTTT. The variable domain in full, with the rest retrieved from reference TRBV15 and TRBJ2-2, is DAMVIQNPRYQVTQFGKPVTLSCSQTLNHNVMYWYQQKSSQAPKLLFHYYDKDFNNEADTPDNFQSRRPNTSFCFLDIRSPGLGDTAMYLCATSRDSRELFFGEGSRLTVL.

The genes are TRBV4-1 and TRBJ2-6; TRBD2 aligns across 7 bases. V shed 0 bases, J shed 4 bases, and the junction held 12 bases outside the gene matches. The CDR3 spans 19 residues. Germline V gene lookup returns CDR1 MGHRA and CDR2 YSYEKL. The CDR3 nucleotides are TGCGCCAGCAGCCAAGATTGGGGAGGGGCGCGGTCCGGGGCCAACGTCCTGACTTTC. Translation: CASSQDWGGARSGANVLTF.

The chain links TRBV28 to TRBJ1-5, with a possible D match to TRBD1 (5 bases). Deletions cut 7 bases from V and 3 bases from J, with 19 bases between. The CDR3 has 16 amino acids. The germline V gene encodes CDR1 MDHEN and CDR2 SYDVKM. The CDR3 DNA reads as TGTGCCAGCACCGATCCGGGCCCAGGGTTCAATCAGCCCCAGCATTTT. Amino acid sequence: CASTDPGPGFNQPQHF.

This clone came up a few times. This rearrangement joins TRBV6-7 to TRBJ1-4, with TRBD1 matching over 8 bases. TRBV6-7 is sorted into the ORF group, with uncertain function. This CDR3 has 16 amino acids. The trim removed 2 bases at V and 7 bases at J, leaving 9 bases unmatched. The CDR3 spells CASSYIYRGRVEKLFF. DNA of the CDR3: TGTGCCAGCAGTTACATATACAGGGGGAGGGTTGAAAAACTGTTTTTT.

The CDR3 DNA is TGTGCCAGCAGGGCCAGGGGTGCTAATGAAAAACTGTTTTTT. It translates to CASRARGANEKLFF. The rearrangement uses TRBV2 and TRBJ1-4, with D possibly TRBD1 on 6 matching bases. Trimming cost V 6 bases and J 3 bases, with 11 bases left between them. CDR1 is SNHLY and CDR2 is FYNNEI in the germline V gene. The CDR3 runs 14 residues.

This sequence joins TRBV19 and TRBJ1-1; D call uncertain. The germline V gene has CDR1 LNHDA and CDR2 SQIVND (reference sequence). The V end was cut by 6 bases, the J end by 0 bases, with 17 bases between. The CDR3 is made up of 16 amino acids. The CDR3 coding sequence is TGTGCCAGTAGCCATGGTGGCGGGCGCATGAACACTGAAGCTTTCTTT. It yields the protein CASSHGGGRMNTEAFF.

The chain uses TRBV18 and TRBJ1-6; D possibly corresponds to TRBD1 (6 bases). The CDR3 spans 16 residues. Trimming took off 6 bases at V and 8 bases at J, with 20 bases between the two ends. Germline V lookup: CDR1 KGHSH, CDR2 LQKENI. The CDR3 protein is CASSPRGGRGDSPLHF. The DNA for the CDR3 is TGTGCCAGCTCCCCCAGAGGGGGGCGCGGCGATTCACCCCTCCACTTT.

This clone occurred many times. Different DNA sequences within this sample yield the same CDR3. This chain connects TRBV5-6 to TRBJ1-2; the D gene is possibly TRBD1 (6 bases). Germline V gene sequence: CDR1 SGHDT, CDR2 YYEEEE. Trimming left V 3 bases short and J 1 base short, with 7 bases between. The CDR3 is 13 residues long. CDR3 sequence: CASSSDSNYGYTF. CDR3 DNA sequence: TGTGCCAGCAGCTCGGACAGTAACTATGGCTACACCTTC.